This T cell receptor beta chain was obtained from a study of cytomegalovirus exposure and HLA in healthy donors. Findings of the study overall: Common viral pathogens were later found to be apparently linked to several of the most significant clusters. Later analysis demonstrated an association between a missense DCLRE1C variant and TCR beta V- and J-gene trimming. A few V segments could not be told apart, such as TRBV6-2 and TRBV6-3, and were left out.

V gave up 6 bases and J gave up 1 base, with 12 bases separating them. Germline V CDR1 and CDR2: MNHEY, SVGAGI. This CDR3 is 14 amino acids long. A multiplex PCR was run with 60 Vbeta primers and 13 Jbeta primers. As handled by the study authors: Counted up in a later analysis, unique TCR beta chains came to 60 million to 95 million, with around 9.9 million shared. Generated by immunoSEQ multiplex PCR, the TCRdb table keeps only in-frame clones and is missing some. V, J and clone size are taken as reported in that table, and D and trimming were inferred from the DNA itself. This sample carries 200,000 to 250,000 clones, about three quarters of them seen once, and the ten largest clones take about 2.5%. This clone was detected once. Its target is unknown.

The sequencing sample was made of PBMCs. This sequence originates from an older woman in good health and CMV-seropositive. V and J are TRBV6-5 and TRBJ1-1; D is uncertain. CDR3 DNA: TGTGCCAGCAGCCCCATTTTAGCGAACACTGAAGCTTTCTTT. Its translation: CASSPILANTEAFF.